The following is a T cell receptor (beta chain) sequence with its context. Germline CDR1 reads KGHSH; CDR2 reads LQKENI. The CDR3 extends over 16 amino acids. Trimming at V came to 2 bases and at J to 6 bases, leaving 2 bases not matched to a gene. This table comes from immunoSEQ multiplex PCR, and its TCRdb copy is limited to in-frame clones, with some not included. The table includes 110,000 to 150,000 clones, under 90% detected once. The sample belongs to a study of blood T cell repertoires in COVID-19. The specimen sequenced was peripheral blood. J is TRBJ1-6 and V is TRBV18; 12 bases are a match to TRBD1. This clonotype originated in a human donor in a cohort sampled during active COVID-19. Written as DNA, the CDR3 is TGTGCCAGCTCACCAAGGGACAGGGGGCCTAATTCACCCCTCCACTTT. Amino acids: CASSPRDRGPNSPLHF. Filled out from reference TRBV18 and TRBJ1-6, the complete variable domain reads NAGVMQNPRHLVRRRGQEARLRCSPMKGHSHVYWYRQLPEEGLKFMVYLQKENIIDESGMPKERFSAEFPKEGPSILRIQQVVRGDSAAYFCASSPRDRGPNSPLHFGNGTRLTVT.